Listed here are 24 T cell receptor beta chains from one sample, sequenced in a study of cytomegalovirus exposure and HLA in healthy donors. Primers for the PCR totalled 60 Vbeta and 13 Jbeta. Data came from immunoSEQ multiplex PCR; TCRdb stores just in-frame clones and leaves some out. The table shows tens of thousands of clones, with approximately 75% occurring only once. Sequencing was performed on PBMCs. The receptors were gathered from a woman between 35 and 50 years old in good health and CMV-seronegative.

This clone turned up a few times. This chain links TRBV5-5 with TRBJ2-3; D call uncertain. The V end was cut by 0 bases, the J end by 0 bases, with 5 bases between. Germline lookup yields CDR1 SGHKS and CDR2 YYEKEE (reference sequence). The CDR3 is made up of 14 amino acids. The CDR3, as DNA: TGTGCCAGCAGCTTGGTGGCTAGCACAGATACGCAGTATTTT. The encoded protein is CASSLVASTDTQYF.

The rearrangement joins TRBV21-1 to TRBJ1-2; the listed D gene, TRBD1, was not tested against the DNA. TRBV21-1 is a recognized pseudogene. CDR3 length: 12 residues. CDR3 in amino acids: CAIPDRLYGYTF. For the CDR3, the DNA is TGTGCCATCCCGGACAGGCTCTATGGCTACACCTTC.

The chain links TRBV11-2 to TRBJ1-3; no clear D gene. The V end lost 4 bases, the J end lost 4 bases, and 8 bases lay between the germline ends. Germline V gene data show CDR1 as SGHAT and CDR2 as FQNNGV. The length of the CDR3 is 13 residues. The CDR3 DNA is TGTGCCAGCAGCTCATCACTCGGAAACACCATATATTTT. Translating gives CASSSSLGNTIYF.

The chain has TRBV5-1 and TRBJ2-3; 8 positions match TRBD1. CDR3 length: 15 residues. V lost 6 bases, J lost 0 bases, and 6 bases stayed unmatched. Germline V gives CDR1 SGHRS, CDR2 YFSETQ. CDR3 sequence (DNA): TGCGCCAGCAAAATCCAGGGGGCTAGCACAGATACGCAGTATTTT. This codes for CASKIQGASTDTQYF.

The chain combines TRBV30 with TRBJ1-3, with D possibly TRBD1 on 6 matching bases. The length of the CDR3 is 14 residues. Germline assignment: CDR1 GTSNPN and CDR2 SVGIG (reference sequence). Trimming left V 1 base short and J 3 bases short, with 10 bases between. CDR3 protein: CAWSDRAFGNTIYF. The CDR3 DNA is TGTGCCTGGAGTGACAGGGCTTTTGGAAACACCATATATTTT.

A remark on this clone: This sample also contains other DNA sequences that code for the same CDR3. This chain connects TRBV29-1 to TRBJ1-1; perhaps TRBD1 as D (5 bases). V lost 4 bases, J lost 1 base, and 10 bases lay in between. Germline V gives CDR1 SQVTM, CDR2 ANQGSEA. There are 13 residues in the CDR3. The CDR3 region has the DNA TGCAGCGTTGGCCCAACAGGGAACACTGAAGCTTTCTTT. Translation: CSVGPTGNTEAFF.

This clone has more than one count but fewer than ten. The chain carries TRBV6-1 and TRBJ1-2, with 9 bases that match TRBD1. CDR3 size: 13 residues. CDR1 and CDR2 from the germline V gene are MNHNS and SASEGT. With V trimmed by 6 bases and J by 8 bases, 7 bases remained unmatched. The CDR3 region is CASRTRTGVGYTF. The CDR3 DNA sequence: TGTGCCAGCAGGACTAGGACAGGGGTCGGCTACACCTTC.

The V call is TRBV6-5, the J call TRBJ1-5, with D tentatively TRBD1 (6 bases). V was shortened by 5 bases and J by 0 bases, with 11 bases between the two germline ends. Germline CDR1 reads MNHEY; CDR2 reads SVGAGI. CDR3 length equals 15 residues. The CDR3 region has the DNA TGTGCCAGCAGTAGACAGGCCGTTAGCAATCAGCCCCAGCATTTT. This encodes CASSRQAVSNQPQHF.

In this sample, this clone turned up a few times. The V call is TRBV5-1, the J call TRBJ1-1; 7 bases match TRBD1. Germline CDR1 SGHRS, CDR2 YFSETQ. The CDR3 covers 12 residues. V shed 4 bases and J 8 bases; nucleotides not matched to a gene: 5. The CDR3 is CASSDGQEEAFF. The CDR3 nucleotides read TGCGCCAGCAGCGACGGACAGGAAGAAGCTTTCTTT.

This chain links TRBV7-9 with TRBJ2-5, with 8 bases matching TRBD2. This CDR3 is built from 14 residues. Germline-derived CDR1 and CDR2 are SEHNR and FQNEAQ (reference sequence). The ends lost 4 bases at V and 4 bases at J; junction bases unmatched: 5. The CDR3 DNA reads TGTGCCAGCAGCTCAGGGGCGGGAGGAGAGACCCAGTACTTC. Amino acid sequence: CASSSGAGGETQYF.

The rearrangement joins TRBV7-9 to TRBJ2-3; 9 positions agree with TRBD1. In germline, CDR1 is SEHNR, CDR2 FQNEAQ (reference sequence). Trimming at V came to 5 bases and at J to 4 bases, leaving 7 bases not matched to a gene. The CDR3 is 15 residues long. CDR3 in amino acids: CASSHRDRVPDTQYF. For the CDR3, the DNA is TGTGCCAGCAGCCACCGGGACAGGGTTCCAGATACGCAGTATTTT.

V is TRBV7-9 and J is TRBJ2-6; no reliable D call. This CDR3 has 14 residues. The V gene lost 8 bases and the J gene lost 5 bases, with 13 bases spanning the gap. CDR1 and CDR2 (germline): SEHNR, FQNEAQ (reference sequence). The CDR3 is CASPTPDRANVLTF. The CDR3, as DNA: TGTGCCAGCCCCACCCCCGACAGGGCCAACGTCCTGACTTTC.

The V and J genes are TRBV19 and TRBJ2-4; D gene ambiguous. The CDR3 has 13 amino acids. Trimming took 9 bases from V and 1 from J, leaving 10 bases between them. Germline CDR1 is LNHDA and CDR2 is SQIVND (reference sequence). CDR3 region: CASTTWAKNIQYF. For the CDR3, the DNA is TGTGCCAGCACTACGTGGGCCAAAAACATTCAGTACTTC.

In its sample, this clone was seen once. This sequence joins TRBV5-8 and TRBJ2-1; a weak D match, TRBD2 (6 bases). Germline V gene sequence: CDR1 SGHTS, CDR2 YDEGEE. V was shortened by 0 bases and J by 5 bases, with 12 bases between the two germline ends. The CDR3 spans 15 residues. The CDR3 spells CASSLASATNNEQFF. Written as DNA, the CDR3 is TGTGCCAGCAGCTTGGCTAGCGCGACCAACAATGAGCAGTTCTTC.

CDR3: CASSDPGTANYGYTF. The DNA for the CDR3 is TGTGCCAGCAGTGATCCCGGGACAGCGAACTATGGCTACACCTTC. The rearrangement joins TRBV2 to TRBJ1-2; 7 bases map to TRBD1. With V trimmed by 3 bases and J by 2 bases, 6 bases remained unmatched. Germline V gene data show CDR1 as SNHLY and CDR2 as FYNNEI. The CDR3 runs 15 residues.

This clone was detected only once. The chain couples TRBV10-1 to TRBJ2-7, with 8 bases fitting TRBD1. The V segment lost 4 bases and the J segment 2 bases; nucleotides outside the gene matches: 7. Germline CDR1 and CDR2: WNHNN and SYGVQD (reference sequence). CDR3 size: 15 residues. The CDR3 loop reads CASSATGTGPYEQYF. CDR3 bases: TGCGCCAGCAGTGCGACCGGGACAGGCCCCTACGAGCAGTACTTC.

CDR3 region: CASSWERTGTGGYTF. The CDR3 nucleotides read TGTGCCAGTAGTTGGGAGCGGACGGGGACTGGTGGCTACACCTTC. The rearrangement uses TRBV19 and TRBJ1-2, with TRBD1 as a possible D gene (5 bases). The CDR3 runs to 15 residues. Looked up from germline, CDR1 is LNHDA and CDR2 is SQIVND (reference sequence). V was trimmed by 5 bases and J by 7 bases, leaving 20 bases between them.

The V gene is TRBV18, the J gene TRBJ2-5; a possible D gene is TRBD2 (5 bases). From germline, CDR1 is KGHSH and CDR2 LQKENI. This CDR3 spans 17 amino acids. Trimming pared 1 base from V and 5 bases from J, leaving 20 bases between. CDR3: CASSPLVPPRERETQYF. The CDR3 region has the DNA TGTGCCAGCTCACCACTGGTCCCTCCCCGGGAAAGGGAGACCCAGTACTTC. Full variable domain (remainder filled in from reference TRBV18 and TRBJ2-5): NAGVMQNPRHLVRRRGQEARLRCSPMKGHSHVYWYRQLPEEGLKFMVYLQKENIIDESGMPKERFSAEFPKEGPSILRIQQVVRGDSAAYFCASSPLVPPRERETQYFGPGTRLLVL.

CDR3 residues: CASRKVGQGAETQYF. CDR3 DNA: TGCGCCAGCAGGAAAGTCGGACAGGGGGCGGAGACCCAGTACTTC. This rearrangement joins TRBV5-1 to TRBJ2-5; 11 bases fit TRBD1. The germline CDR1 and CDR2 sequences are SGHRS and YFSETQ. The CDR3 length is 15 residues. V trimming: 5 bases; J trimming: 5 bases; junction bases outside the gene matches: 8.

The chain combines TRBV2 with TRBJ1-5, with 9 positions matching TRBD1. The CDR3 runs 17 residues. Trimming took 0 bases from V and 7 from J; bases not matched to a gene: 10. CDR1 and CDR2 (germline): SNHLY, FYNNEI. In DNA form, the CDR3 reads TGTGCCAGCAGTGAAGCGAGTACCGGGACAGGGAAGCAGCCCCAGCATTTT. Its translation: CASSEASTGTGKQPQHF.

The V and J genes are TRBV7-2 and TRBJ2-3, with D perhaps TRBD1 (5 bases). With 1 base removed from V and 0 bases from J, the gap between germline ends came to 8 bases. The germline V gene encodes CDR1 SGHTA and CDR2 FQGNSA. This CDR3 comprises 15 residues. The CDR3 here is CASSLDPGSTDTQYF. The CDR3, as DNA: TGTGCCAGCAGCTTAGATCCAGGGAGCACAGATACGCAGTATTTT.

The chain has TRBV28 and TRBJ1-2; no reliable D call. The germline V gene has CDR1 MDHEN and CDR2 SYDVKM. The CDR3 is made up of 14 amino acids. V shed 3 bases and J shed 3 bases, with 11 bases lying between them. CDR3 sequence (DNA): TGTGCCAGCAGTTTTGGGCAGTCGGACTATGGCTACACCTTC. The encoded protein is CASSFGQSDYGYTF.

The V call is TRBV6-5, the J call TRBJ2-1, with TRBD2 matching over 8 bases. The CDR3 totals 14 residues. Germline-derived CDR1 and CDR2 are MNHEY and SVGAGI. With V trimmed by 11 bases and J by 4 bases, 10 bases remained unmatched. Here the CDR3 reads CACRVAGIYNEQFF. The CDR3 nucleotides are TGTGCCTGCCGCGTAGCGGGGATTTACAATGAGCAGTTCTTC.

The CDR3 nucleotides read TGTGCCTGGAACGTCAGACTGAACTCTGGAAACACCATATATTTT. Translation gives CAWNVRLNSGNTIYF. This rearrangement joins TRBV30 to TRBJ1-3; D unclear. Trimming left V 4 bases short and J 0 bases short, with 13 bases between. Germline CDR1 is GTSNPN and CDR2 is SVGIG (reference sequence). The CDR3 consists of 15 residues.